The rows below give T cell receptor beta chains drawn from one sample of a study of human T cells and chemical hapten exposure. One entry per CDR3 protein results from TCRdb running MiXCR on the RACE reads. The data contain around 380,000 distinct CDR3 sequences, 4.5% to 5.5% of them singletons. Material: whole blood, obtained in connection with sensitization to the hapten diphenylcyclopropenone (DPC). These receptors originate from a woman younger than 35 with alopecia areata. Some clones in this sample may be carry-over from other donors' samples. The CDR3 runs from the conserved cysteine through the conserved F or W. D genes are given only for firm matches. Not all rows give a size; the values are once, few, many and, for expanded clones, a class.

d_call,clone_size,j_call,v_call,cdr3_aa,cdr3_nt
TRBD1,few,TRBJ2-5,TRBV7-7,CASSRGQGGVQETQYF,TGTGCTAGCAGCCGGGGACAGGGAGGCGTCCAAGAGACCCAGTACTTC
.,few,TRBJ1-5,TRBV2,CASREELGNQPQHF,TGTGCCAGCAGAGAGGAACTGGGCAATCAGCCCCAGCATTTT
.,.,TRBJ1-3,TRBV18,CASSPPVYSGNTIYF,TGTGCCAGCTCACCACCGGTTTACTCTGGAAACACCATATATTTT
.,many,TRBJ2-1,TRBV9,CASSVGSQNEQFF,TGTGCCAGCAGCGTAGGATCCCAGAATGAGCAGTTCTTC
.,.,TRBJ1-2,TRBV27,CASSSGQTYGYTF,TGTGCCAGCAGTTCCGGACAGACCTATGGCTACACCTTC
.,many,TRBJ2-3,TRBV29-1,CSVAGSTDTQYF,TGCAGCGTTGCGGGTAGCACAGATACGCAGTATTTT
TRBD2,many,TRBJ2-7,TRBV20-1,CSARSTSGGQSSYEQYF,TGCAGTGCTAGATCCACTAGCGGGGGCCAAAGCTCCTACGAGCAGTACTTC
.,few,TRBJ2-4,TRBV6-6,CASSQGVNIQYF,TGTGCCAGCAGTCAGGGAGTAAACATTCAGTACTTC
.,many,TRBJ1-2,TRBV12-3/TRBV12-4,CASSSSTGRGYTF,TGTGCCAGCAGTTCCTCGACAGGACGTGGCTACACCTTC
.,many,TRBJ1-1,TRBV6-2/TRBV6-3,CASSSPALGDTEAFF,TGTGCCAGCAGTTCCCCGGCCCTGGGGGACACTGAAGCTTTCTTT